This is a list of T cell receptor beta chains from one sample in a study of CD8 T cells in ankylosing spondylitis. Via MiXCR, TCRdb re-called the 5' RACE reads, giving one row per CDR3 protein. The table has about 130,000 distinct CDR3 sequences, roughly 6.6% seen once. Sample: blood, either unsorted or a sorted T cell fraction (not recorded which). The receptors were sampled from a female donor with ankylosing spondylitis or in good health (not recorded which). The CDR3 runs from the conserved cysteine through the conserved F or W. Each record gives: V gene, J gene, clone size, D gene, CDR3 DNA, CDR3 protein. D genes are given only for firm matches. Size is stated for part of the rows, as once, few or many counts, or as a class when the clone is expanded.

V: TRBV7-9; J: TRBJ1-1; size: many; D: -; DNA: TGTGCCAGCAGGGCCGGGACTGAAGCTTTCTTT; CDR3: CASRAGTEAFF
V: TRBV10-3; J: TRBJ1-2; size: -; D: -; DNA: TGTGTCATCAGTGAGGGCAGCTCCTACACCTTC; CDR3: CVISEGSSYTF
V: TRBV7-9; J: TRBJ1-1; size: many; D: -; DNA: TGTGCCAGCAGCCCTAACGAGGGGTTAGCTTTCTTT; CDR3: CASSPNEGLAFF
V: TRBV4-1; J: TRBJ1-5; size: many; D: -; DNA: TGCGCCAGCAGCCAAGGGGACGATAGCAATCAGCCCCAGCATTTT; CDR3: CASSQGDDSNQPQHF
V: TRBV7-3; J: TRBJ1-1; size: few; D: -; DNA: TGTGCCAGCAGCTTATCACCAGGGGTGAGCACTGAAGCTTTCTTT; CDR3: CASSLSPGVSTEAFF
V: TRBV27; J: TRBJ1-4; size: many; D: -; DNA: TGTGCCAGCAGCGGGCCCTATAATGAAAAACTGTTTTTT; CDR3: CASSGPYNEKLFF
V: TRBV4-1; J: TRBJ2-7; size: many; D: -; DNA: TGCGCCAGCAGCCCCAACGTCCGGGCCTCATACGAGCAGTACTTC; CDR3: CASSPNVRASYEQYF
V: TRBV10-3; J: TRBJ2-2; size: many; D: TRBD2; DNA: TGTGCCTCCTCTTCGGCTAGCGGGGGGTCTGGGGAGCTGTTTTTT; CDR3: CASSSASGGSGELFF
V: TRBV7-2; J: TRBJ2-1; size: once; D: TRBD1; DNA: TGTGCCAGCATCTTAGCTGTGACAGGGGGTTCCTACAATGAGCAGTTCTTC; CDR3: CASILAVTGGSYNEQFF
V: TRBV7-6; J: TRBJ2-1; size: many; D: -; DNA: TGTGCCAGCAGCTTATTTGACAATGAGCAGTTCTTC; CDR3: CASSLFDNEQFF
V: TRBV10-3; J: TRBJ2-7; size: many; D: -; DNA: TGTGCCATCGGAAACCCTTTATACGAGCAGTACTTC; CDR3: CAIGNPLYEQYF
V: TRBV11-2; J: TRBJ2-7; size: few; D: -; DNA: TGTGCCAGCAGCTTAATTAGCCTTGGGGCCGAGCAGTACTTC; CDR3: CASSLISLGAEQYF
V: TRBV9; J: TRBJ1-1; size: many; D: -; DNA: TGTGCCAGCAGCGTAGGAGGGTGGGGGAAGAACACTGAAGCTTTCTTT; CDR3: CASSVGGWGKNTEAFF
V: TRBV24-1; J: TRBJ2-3; size: many; D: TRBD2; DNA: TGTGCCACCAGTGATCCGCGACTAGCGGGGGGGACAGATACGCAGTATTTT; CDR3: CATSDPRLAGGTDTQYF
V: TRBV4-1; J: TRBJ1-4; size: few; D: -; DNA: TGCGCCAGCAGCCACACCCTCGCGGGAACACTGTTTTTT; CDR3: CASSHTLAGTLFF
V: TRBV9; J: TRBJ2-2; size: many; D: -; DNA: TGTGCCAGCAGCCCAAGAACAGGGCACGGGGAGCTGTTTTTT; CDR3: CASSPRTGHGELFF
V: TRBV20-1; J: TRBJ1-2; size: many; D: TRBD1; DNA: TGCAGTGCTAGGAGGGCAGGGGGCGTTGAGGGCTACACCTTC; CDR3: CSARRAGGVEGYTF
V: TRBV7-2; J: TRBJ1-5; size: many; D: TRBD1; DNA: TGTGCCAGCAGCTGGGGGGCAGGGGGGGCTCAGCCCCAGCATTTT; CDR3: CASSWGAGGAQPQHF
V: TRBV20-1; J: TRBJ2-3; size: many; D: -; DNA: TGCAGTGCCCCAGGGGGGGCTAACACAGATACGCAGTATTTT; CDR3: CSAPGGANTDTQYF
V: TRBV30; J: TRBJ1-2; size: many; D: -; DNA: TGTGCCTGGACCCAGACAGGCTCTTTCTATGGCTACACCTTC; CDR3: CAWTQTGSFYGYTF
V: TRBV7-2; J: TRBJ1-2; size: many; D: TRBD1; DNA: TGTGCCAGCAGCTCCCCGGGACAGGGGTATGGCTACACCTTC; CDR3: CASSSPGQGYGYTF
V: TRBV30; J: TRBJ1-2; size: -; D: -; DNA: TGTGCCTGGAGGAGGGTCTCCCGGAATGGCTACACCTTC; CDR3: CAWRRVSRNGYTF
V: TRBV29-1; J: TRBJ2-3; size: -; D: -; DNA: TGCAGCGTTGAAGATCGAGCAGGGTCGGTTTTAGGAGATACGCAGTATTTT; CDR3: CSVEDRAGSVLGDTQYF
V: TRBV7-2; J: TRBJ2-2; size: many; D: -; DNA: TGTGCCAGCAGCCCATATCTTCCGGGACACTTTACCGGGGAGCTGTTTTTT; CDR3: CASSPYLPGHFTGELFF
V: TRBV6-1; J: TRBJ1-5; size: many; D: TRBD1; DNA: TGTGCCAGCAGTCCCGGACAGGGGTATAGGAGCAATCAGCCCCAGCATTTT; CDR3: CASSPGQGYRSNQPQHF
V: TRBV12-3/TRBV12-4; J: TRBJ2-3; size: few; D: TRBD2; DNA: TGTGCCAGCAGTGACGGACTAGCGGGGGGCCCGCGCACAGATACGCAGTATTTT; CDR3: CASSDGLAGGPRTDTQYF
V: TRBV12-3/TRBV12-4; J: TRBJ2-3; size: many; D: -; DNA: TGTGCCAGCAGTCGAAATATCGGTACGCAGTATTTT; CDR3: CASSRNIGTQYF
V: TRBV10-3; J: TRBJ1-6; size: many; D: TRBD1; DNA: TGTGCCGTTAAACCAACAGGGGTTTTTTCACCCCTCCACTTT; CDR3: CAVKPTGVFSPLHF
V: TRBV10-3; J: TRBJ1-3; size: many; D: -; DNA: TGTGCCATCAGCGGGATCTCCTCTGGAAACACCATATATTTT; CDR3: CAISGISSGNTIYF
V: TRBV21-1; J: TRBJ1-5; size: many; D: -; DNA: TGTGCCAGCAGCATTCGGCGGAACAATCAGCCCCAGCATTTT; CDR3: CASSIRRNNQPQHF
V: TRBV20-1; J: TRBJ1-1; size: many; D: TRBD1; DNA: TGCAGTGCTGAGCCAGAACAGGGGGAATGGACTGAAGCTTTCTTT; CDR3: CSAEPEQGEWTEAFF
V: TRBV19; J: TRBJ1-1; size: few; D: -; DNA: TGTGCCAGTAGTCTTCGGGACTCGAACACTGAAGCTTTCTTT; CDR3: CASSLRDSNTEAFF
V: TRBV7-2; J: TRBJ1-2; size: many; D: -; DNA: TGTGCCAGCAGCTTTTATATAACTAACTATGGCTACACCTTC; CDR3: CASSFYITNYGYTF
V: TRBV18; J: TRBJ2-1; size: many; D: TRBD2; DNA: TGTGCCAGCTCACCACTTGGGGCCCAGCGGGAAGACTACAATGAGCAGTTCTTC; CDR3: CASSPLGAQREDYNEQFF
V: TRBV12-3/TRBV12-4; J: TRBJ2-7; size: many; D: -; DNA: TGTGCCAGCGGAGGGGGGATTGGCGAGCAGTACTTC; CDR3: CASGGGIGEQYF
V: TRBV19; J: TRBJ1-5; size: -; D: TRBD1; DNA: TGTGCCAGTGGAACAACCGGGACAGGGGTTCAGCCCCAGCATTTT; CDR3: CASGTTGTGVQPQHF
V: TRBV20-1; J: TRBJ1-2; size: -; D: -; DNA: TGCAGTGCTAAGGAGTGGGGGCGCAGGGGTGGGGGCTACACCTTC; CDR3: CSAKEWGRRGGGYTF
V: TRBV7-8; J: TRBJ2-4; size: many; D: -; DNA: TGTGCCAGCAGCTTAGAACGGGGGAACGCCAAAAACATTCAGTACTTC; CDR3: CASSLERGNAKNIQYF
V: TRBV18; J: TRBJ1-6; size: few; D: -; DNA: TGTGCCAGCTCATCCAGAATGGAACAGGATTCACCCCTCCACTTT; CDR3: CASSSRMEQDSPLHF
V: TRBV6-6; J: TRBJ1-6; size: once; D: -; DNA: TGTGTCAGCAACAGGAGAGATTCACCCCTCCACTTT; CDR3: CVSNRRDSPLHF
V: TRBV20-1; J: TRBJ1-1; size: many; D: TRBD1; DNA: TGCAGTGCTAGGGGACAGGGAGGTAACACTGAAGCTTTCTTT; CDR3: CSARGQGGNTEAFF
V: TRBV10-3; J: TRBJ2-3; size: many; D: -; DNA: TGTGCCATCAGTGAAGCAGCGGACACAGATACGCAGTATTTT; CDR3: CAISEAADTDTQYF
V: TRBV5-1; J: TRBJ1-1; size: many; D: TRBD1; DNA: TGCGCCAGCAGCACGGGACAGACGAACACTGAAGCTTTCTTT; CDR3: CASSTGQTNTEAFF
V: TRBV12-3/TRBV12-4; J: TRBJ1-1; size: many; D: -; DNA: TGTGCCAGCAACTGGGGGTCCATGAACACTGAAGCTTTCTTT; CDR3: CASNWGSMNTEAFF
V: TRBV21-1; J: TRBJ1-5; size: many; D: -; DNA: TGTGCCAGCAGCAAATGTTACCAGCCCCAGCATTTT; CDR3: CASSKCYQPQHF
V: TRBV9; J: TRBJ1-2; size: many; D: -; DNA: TGTGCCAGCAGCGGCCCCTGGGGCTACACCTTC; CDR3: CASSGPWGYTF
V: TRBV5-5; J: TRBJ1-2; size: few; D: TRBD1; DNA: TGTGCCAGCAGCTTGACCGGACAGGAAACCTATGGCTACACCTTC; CDR3: CASSLTGQETYGYTF
V: TRBV4-2; J: TRBJ1-2; size: few; D: TRBD1; DNA: TGTGCCAGCAGCCAAGATCGGGCCAGGGGGCTTATCGGGGTTGGCTTTTACACCTTC; CDR3: CASSQDRARGLIGVGFYTF
V: TRBV7-9; J: TRBJ2-5; size: many; D: TRBD2; DNA: TGTGCCAGCAGCTCGACTAGCAGAGGAATGTACCAAGAGACCCAGTACTTC; CDR3: CASSSTSRGMYQETQYF
V: TRBV5-1; J: TRBJ1-1; size: many; D: -; DNA: TGCGCCAGCAGCTTGCTGATTCAGGCCATGAACACTGAAGCTTTCTTT; CDR3: CASSLLIQAMNTEAFF
V: TRBV7-9; J: TRBJ1-2; size: -; D: -; DNA: TGTGCCAGCAGCTTCTGGACAGACGGCTACACCTTC; CDR3: CASSFWTDGYTF
V: TRBV29-1; J: TRBJ1-4; size: many; D: -; DNA: TGCAGCGCCCGGGACCTCGGTGAAAAACTGTTTTTT; CDR3: CSARDLGEKLFF
V: TRBV7-2; J: TRBJ2-7; size: -; D: TRBD2; DNA: TGTGCCAGCAGTGGGGGGGTCGACGAGCAGTACTTC; CDR3: CASSGGVDEQYF
V: TRBV19; J: TRBJ1-5; size: many; D: -; DNA: TGTGCCAGTAGTCGCGTTCGACAGTCTAGCAATCAGCCCCAGCATTTT; CDR3: CASSRVRQSSNQPQHF
V: TRBV4-1; J: TRBJ1-5; size: many; D: -; DNA: TGCGCCAGCAGCCAAGATAGGCATCAGCCCCAGCATTTT; CDR3: CASSQDRHQPQHF